The sequence of this T cell receptor (beta chain) was determined in a study of blood T cell repertoires in COVID-19. On the study more broadly: COVID-19 samples from acute and convalescent phases originated in the United States, Italy and Spain. PBMCs, B-cell-depleted T cells, or T cells were the source of the cDNA or gDNA that made up the material.

Per the authors' pipeline: Reference gene primer amplification yielded estimated nucleated cell counts. Data came from immunoSEQ multiplex PCR; TCRdb stores just in-frame clones and leaves some out. D and trimming come from the DNA, and the V and J calls and clone size come from that table. This table has 200,000 to 250,000 clones, approximately 80% appearing once. Germline V CDR1 and CDR2: MDHEN, SYDVKM. V shed 4 bases and J 7 bases; nucleotides not matched to a gene: 3. The CDR3 consists of 12 residues. The specimen sequenced was peripheral blood. This receptor was identified in an elderly woman with COVID-19, enrolled during active disease. The chain couples TRBV28 to TRBJ2-7; 8 bases align to TRBD1. CDR3 amino acids: CASSSGGREQYF. CDR3 DNA sequence: TGTGCCAGCAGTTCAGGGGGCAGAGAGCAGTACTTC.